These T cell receptor beta chains were read from a single sample in a study of T cells in tumors after PD-1 blockade. Assay: immunoSEQ multiplex PCR; the TCRdb copy retains only in-frame clones and omits some. The sample carries about 19,000 clones, about 85% recorded once. This specimen was PBMCs, taken after anti-PD-1 therapy. These receptors all come from a human donor with advanced basal cell or squamous cell carcinoma (not recorded which). The conserved cysteine and the conserved F or W are not part of the CDR3 here.

J gene: TRBJ2-2
V gene: TRBV2
CDR3 protein: ASTTTGGLGELF

J gene: TRBJ1-1
V gene: TRBV5-1
CDR3 protein: ASSLIAENTEAF

J gene: TRBJ2-5
V gene: TRBV29-1
CDR3 protein: SVGTEETQY

J gene: TRBJ2-7
V gene: TRBV12-3/TRBV12-4
CDR3 protein: ASSYLGEQY

J gene: TRBJ1-1
V gene: TRBV7-9
CDR3 protein: ASSLGVAQGTEAF

J gene: TRBJ2-1
V gene: TRBV6-5
CDR3 protein: ASSRGSSYNEQF

J gene: TRBJ2-1
V gene: TRBV6-5
CDR3 protein: ASSYISRGDEQF

J gene: TRBJ2-7
V gene: TRBV7-9
CDR3 protein: ASSRLGDSTYEQY

J gene: TRBJ1-1
V gene: TRBV19
CDR3 protein: ASSTRDTEAF

J gene: TRBJ2-7
V gene: TRBV5-1
CDR3 protein: ASSFFAGQGLYEQY

J gene: TRBJ1-5
V gene: TRBV5-5
CDR3 protein: ASSLQGTDQPQH

J gene: TRBJ2-3
V gene: TRBV6-5
CDR3 protein: ASSYLGGDTQY

J gene: TRBJ2-5
V gene: TRBV7-9
CDR3 protein: ASSFGRVGKETQY

J gene: TRBJ2-2
V gene: TRBV6-6
CDR3 protein: ASKGPNTGELF